The sequence of this T cell receptor (beta chain) was determined in a study of beta chain features in type 1 diabetes. Study outcomes and limitations: Whatever favoring of shorter templates PCR might show would apply equally to patients and controls.

Remarks on this clone: Its antigen is unknown.

Germline CDR1 reads ENHRY; CDR2 reads SYGVKD. The CDR3 loop spans 15 amino acids. With V trimmed by 6 bases and J by 5 bases, 10 bases remained unmatched. Since all of the isolated RNA was reverse transcribed, expressed TCRB transcripts were what got sequenced. The protocol was immunoSEQ multiplex PCR, while the TCRdb copy is restricted to in-frame clones and leaves out a portion. This sample has hundreds of thousands of clones, with 15% found just once. Populations obtained by sorting all exceeded 95% purity. The clonotype comes from a man aged 18 to 30 in good health. This chain uses TRBV10-3 with TRBJ1-1; TRBD1 agrees at 9 bases. The sample taken for sequencing was naive CD4+ T cells from blood. The CDR3 here is CAISGDREGSTEAFF. The CDR3 bases are TGTGCCATCAGCGGGGACAGGGAGGGGAGTACTGAAGCTTTCTTT.